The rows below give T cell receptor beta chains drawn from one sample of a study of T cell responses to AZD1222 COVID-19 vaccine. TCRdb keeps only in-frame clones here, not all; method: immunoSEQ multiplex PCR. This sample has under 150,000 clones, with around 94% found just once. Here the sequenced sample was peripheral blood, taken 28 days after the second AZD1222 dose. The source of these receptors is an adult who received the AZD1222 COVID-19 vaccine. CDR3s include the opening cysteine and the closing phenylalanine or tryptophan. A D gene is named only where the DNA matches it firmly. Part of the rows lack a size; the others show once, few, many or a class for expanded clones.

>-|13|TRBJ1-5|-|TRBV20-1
TGCAGTGCTAGTGGGGACCAAAATCAGCCCCAGCATTTT
CSASGDQNQPQHF
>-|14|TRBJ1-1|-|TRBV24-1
TGTGCCACCCGTTCCGGGGGCGGTAACACTGAAGCTTTCTTT
CATRSGGGNTEAFF
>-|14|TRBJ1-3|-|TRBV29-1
TGCAGCGTTGATGAAGGTAGCTCTGGAAACACCATATATTTT
CSVDEGSSGNTIYF
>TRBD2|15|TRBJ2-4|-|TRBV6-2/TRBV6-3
TGTGCCAGCAGCACCCGAACCGGGGGGACAAACATTCAGTACTTC
CASSTRTGGTNIQYF
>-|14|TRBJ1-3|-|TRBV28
TGTGCCAGCAGTTTAAGCAACTCTGGAAACACCATATATTTT
CASSLSNSGNTIYF
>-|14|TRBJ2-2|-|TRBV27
TGTGCCAGCAGTTTATCGCTAGCCGGCGGGGAGCTGTTTTTT
CASSLSLAGGELFF
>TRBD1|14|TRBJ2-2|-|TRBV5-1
TGCGCCAGCAACGAAGGGACAGTCACCGGGGAGCTGTTTTTT
CASNEGTVTGELFF
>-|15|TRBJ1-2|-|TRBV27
TGTGCCAGCAGGTCCAGGGCAGATCCAAACTATGGCTACACCTTC
CASRSRADPNYGYTF
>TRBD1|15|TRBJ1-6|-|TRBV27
TGTGCCAGCAGGAGAGCCAAGGGGGCGAATTCACCCCTCCACTTT
CASRRAKGANSPLHF
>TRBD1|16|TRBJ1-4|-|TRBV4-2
TGTGCCAGCAGCCAACCCTCGACAGGGAGAAATGAAAAACTGTTTTTT
CASSQPSTGRNEKLFF
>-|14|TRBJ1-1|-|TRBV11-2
TGTGCCAGCAGCTTAGGGGCAGGGAACACTGAAGCTTTCTTT
CASSLGAGNTEAFF
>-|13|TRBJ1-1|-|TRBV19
TGTGCCAGTAGTAGTACTGGGAACACTGAAGCTTTCTTT
CASSSTGNTEAFF
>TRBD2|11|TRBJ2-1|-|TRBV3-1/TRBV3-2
TGTGCCAGCAGCCATGGGACTAGAAAGTTCTTC
CASSHGTRKFF
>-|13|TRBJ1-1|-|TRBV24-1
TGTGCCACCAGTGCTGAAGGTGGGGGTCGAGCTTTCTTT
CATSAEGGGRAFF
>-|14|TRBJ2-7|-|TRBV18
TGTGCCAGCTCACCGGGACACCTCTCCTACGAGCAGTACTTC
CASSPGHLSYEQYF
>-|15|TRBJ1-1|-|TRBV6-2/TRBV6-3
TGTGCCAGCAGTTACTCTAGTTTGGGGCACTATGAAGCTTTCTTT
CASSYSSLGHYEAFF
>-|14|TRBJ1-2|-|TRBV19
TGTGCCAGTCATGCCACCGACGGGGGATATGGCTACACCTTC
CASHATDGGYGYTF
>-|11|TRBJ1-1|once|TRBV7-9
TGTGCCAGCAAAGGGTGGACCGAAGCTTTCTTT
CASKGWTEAFF
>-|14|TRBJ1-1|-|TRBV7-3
TGTGCCAGCAGCTTAATTGGATGGGGCACTGAAGCTTTCTTT
CASSLIGWGTEAFF
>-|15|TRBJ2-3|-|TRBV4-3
TGCGCCAGCAGCCAAGGCTTCGCGGGGGCTGATACGCAGTATTTT
CASSQGFAGADTQYF
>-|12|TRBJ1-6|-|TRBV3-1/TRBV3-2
TGTGCCAGCAGCCAAAGGGAATCACCCCTCCACTTT
CASSQRESPLHF
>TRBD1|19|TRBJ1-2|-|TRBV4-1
TGCGCCAGCAGCCAAGAAATTTTCCGGACAGGGTCTATCGACTATGGCTACACCTTC
CASSQEIFRTGSIDYGYTF
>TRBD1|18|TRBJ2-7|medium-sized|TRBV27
TGTGCCAGCAGGTCCTTCCAGGGGACAGGGACCAACACCTACGAGCAGTACTTC
CASRSFQGTGTNTYEQYF